Each of the 6 T cell receptor beta chains below was sequenced from the same sample in a study of blood T cell repertoires in COVID-19. The data were produced by immunoSEQ multiplex PCR, yet TCRdb's version contains in-frame clones alone and is incomplete. The sample yields about 270,000 clones, 86% seen once. What was sequenced was peripheral blood. These receptors originate from a man in his forties or fifties who had recovered from COVID-19.

V usage is TRBV6-2 or TRBV6-3 and J usage is TRBJ2-5; 9 nucleotides line up with TRBD2. The CDR3 is 15 residues long. Per the germline V gene, CDR1 is MNHEY and CDR2 is SVGEGT. Trimming cost V 5 bases and J 2 bases; bases outside gene matches: 6. This CDR3 reads CASSRRLAEQETQYF. CDR3 nucleotides: TGTGCCAGCAGTCGTCGACTAGCGGAGCAAGAGACCCAGTACTTC.

The V call is TRBV5-6, the J call TRBJ2-3; the match to TRBD2 covers 9 bases. CDR3 length equals 17 residues. With V trimmed by 4 bases and J by 4 bases, 13 bases remained unmatched. Per germline, CDR1 SGHDT and CDR2 YYEEEE. The CDR3: CASSKPGLAIVPDTQYF. The CDR3 DNA sequence: TGTGCCAGCAGCAAGCCGGGACTAGCCATTGTTCCAGATACGCAGTATTTT.

The CDR3, as DNA: TGTGCCACCTCGGGACTAGCCAATGAGCAGTTCTTC. This sequence encodes CATSGLANEQFF. The chain has TRBV27 and TRBJ2-1; 9 bases map to TRBD2. Germline trimming cut 10 bases from V and 6 bases from J; bases unmatched to any gene: 4. The CDR3 covers 12 residues. From germline, CDR1 is MNHEY and CDR2 SMNVEV (reference sequence).

The chain carries TRBV18 and TRBJ2-3, with D possibly being TRBD2 (5 bases). Germline assignment: CDR1 KGHSH and CDR2 LQKENI. The CDR3 runs to 14 residues. V was shortened by 2 bases and J by 3 bases, with 9 bases between the two germline ends. The CDR3 DNA reads as TGTGCCAGCTCACCAGGGAGTGCGACAGATACGCAGTATTTT. This codes for CASSPGSATDTQYF.

The CDR3, as DNA: TGTGCCAGCAAGAACAGGGATCATGATACGCAGTATTTT. Translation gives CASKNRDHDTQYF. The chain recombines TRBV12-3 or TRBV12-4 with TRBJ2-3; TRBD1 is a possible D gene (6 bases). Trimming cost V 7 bases and J 6 bases, with 14 bases left between them. The CDR3 runs 13 residues.

The chain employs TRBV6-2 or TRBV6-3 and TRBJ2-3; weak D call: TRBD2 (6 bases). CDR3 size: 17 residues. V gave up 2 bases and J gave up 2 bases, with 17 bases separating them. Per germline, CDR1 MNHEY and CDR2 SVGEGT. CDR3 protein: CASSYPPGTLYTDTQYF. In DNA, the CDR3 is TGTGCCAGCAGTTACCCCCCGGGGACTCTCTACACAGATACGCAGTATTTT.